The 3 T cell receptor beta chains below were found in one sample sequenced in a study of blood T cell repertoires in COVID-19 (TCRdb year 2020). Receptor libraries were prepared by the immunoSEQ multiplex PCR assay. TCRdb's version of the immuneACCESS table is confined to in-frame rearrangements and falls short of the full clone set. An unresolved V gene accounts for under half of the shortfall where checked; the remainder is of unknown origin. The sample yields about 250,000 clones; around 89% were counted once. The ten most abundant clones make up approximately 2.5% of the sample. The sequencing input was PBMCs or T cells enriched from blood (not recorded which). The receptors here all came from a woman under 30 who had recovered from COVID-19.

The CDR3 loop reads CASSLTGGSTEAFF. The CDR3 region has the DNA TGCGCCAGCAGCCTGACAGGGGGGTCCACTGAAGCTTTCTTT. The chain carries TRBV5-1 and TRBJ1-1; 9 positions agree with TRBD1. V lost 4 bases to trimming and J lost 4 bases; unmatched junction nucleotides: 5. The CDR3 runs to 14 residues. Germline V gene sequence: CDR1 SGHRS, CDR2 YFSETQ.

This clone came up once. The chain carries TRBV2 and TRBJ1-5; no reliable D call. This CDR3 spans 14 amino acids. The V gene lost 1 base and the J gene lost 3 bases, with 7 bases spanning the gap. The V gene's germline CDR1 is SNHLY and CDR2 FYNNEI. The DNA for the CDR3 is TGTGCCAGCAGTGAAGGAGGATTCAATCAGCCCCAGCATTTT. The encoded protein is CASSEGGFNQPQHF.

The chain joins TRBV7-8 to TRBJ2-7; 7 positions agree with TRBD2. The ends lost 5 bases at V and 3 bases at J; junction bases unmatched: 4. The CDR3 totals 13 residues. Germline V gene data show CDR1 as SGHVS and CDR2 as FQNEAQ. CDR3 nucleotide sequence: TGTGCCAGCAGCAGCGGGACTCTCTACGAGCAGTACTTC. Amino acid sequence: CASSSGTLYEQYF.